A selection of T cell receptor beta chains follows, all from one sample in a study of patients and donors after allogeneic stem cell transplantation. TCRdb reprocessed the RT-PCR reads via MiXCR and lists one record per CDR3 protein. The sample yields approximately 160,000 distinct CDR3 sequences, approximately 30% seen once. The sample comprised blood, either unsorted or a sorted T cell fraction (not recorded which). These receptors were obtained from a human donor who was either an allogeneic HSCT recipient or a stem cell or donor lymphocyte infusion donor (not recorded which). It is not recorded whose cells these are; they may come from a transplant donor. Both conserved end residues are trimmed from each CDR3.

V gene	J gene	CDR3 protein
TRBV21-1	TRBJ2-1	ASTPRETRDNEQF
TRBV4-2	TRBJ2-2	ASSQETASGSYTGELF
TRBV5-8	TRBJ2-1	ASSLALAITYNEQF
TRBV4-3	TRBJ1-5	ASSQAHDQPQH
TRBV20-1	TRBJ1-4	SARAPGGRPTNEKLF
TRBV29-1	TRBJ1-1	SVVDTGGGRTEAF
TRBV12-3/TRBV12-4	TRBJ1-2	ASSFVGVDYGYT
TRBV5-1	TRBJ2-7	ASSVTSMSYEQY
TRBV5-1	TRBJ2-1	ASSFLAEQF
TRBV4-1	TRBJ2-7	ASSQELGEEQY
TRBV7-9	TRBJ2-7	ASSLVAGGTYEQY
TRBV6-2/TRBV6-3	TRBJ2-1	ASSLQGGTYNEQF
TRBV7-6	TRBJ1-1	ASSQTGGTEAF
TRBV7-6	TRBJ2-1	ASSLGRFPPYNEQF
TRBV12-3/TRBV12-4	TRBJ2-1	ASSHLYNEQF
TRBV29-1	TRBJ2-5	SVSPWSQETQY
TRBV28	TRBJ1-6	ASSLQGRKGSPLH
TRBV7-6	TRBJ2-1	ASSSTAGTAQF
TRBV29-1	TRBJ2-2	SVERQGRHTGELF
TRBV18	TRBJ1-1	ASSQGLGTEAF
TRBV29-1	TRBJ1-2	SVQSGNGYT
TRBV19	TRBJ1-5	ASSPGTGRISNQPQH
TRBV12-3/TRBV12-4	TRBJ2-5	ASSALAARGTQY
TRBV27	TRBJ2-7	ASSLDPFYYEQY
TRBV9	TRBJ1-1	ASSVDRDPEAF
TRBV5-8	TRBJ1-1	ASRLEGGTGGSNTEAF
TRBV7-2	TRBJ1-5	ASSPSGGKGNQPQH
TRBV15	TRBJ1-5	ATRKWGQANQPQH
TRBV2	TRBJ2-7	ASTPWLAGVGNEQY
TRBV12-3/TRBV12-4	TRBJ2-1	ASNPEWGHNEQF
TRBV20-1	TRBJ1-1	SAAGTRGTEAF
TRBV20-1	TRBJ2-4	SARLAVAKNIQY
TRBV12-3/TRBV12-4	TRBJ1-5	ASSFIVGGGGKNQPQH
TRBV6-5	TRBJ2-7	ASSYSSGGSPFSYEQY
TRBV15	TRBJ1-4	ATSNPRGEKLF